This entry lists 24 T cell receptor beta chains sequenced from one sample in a study of beta chain features in type 1 diabetes. Since all of the isolated RNA was reverse transcribed, expressed TCRB transcripts were what got sequenced. The method was immunoSEQ multiplex PCR; TCRdb's version includes in-frame clones alone and lacks a portion of them. Of 970,000 or so clones listed, roughly 16% are singletons. Sequences were obtained from naive CD4+ T cells from blood. The receptors come from a woman between 18 and 29 years old in good health.

The chain employs TRBV5-1 and TRBJ2-7, with 9 bases matching TRBD1. V dropped 0 bases and J dropped 5; count of bases not matched to a gene: 0. The CDR3 totals 13 residues. Per germline, CDR1 SGHRS and CDR2 YFSETQ. The CDR3 region is CASSLGDRDEQYF. In DNA form, the CDR3 reads TGCGCCAGCAGCTTGGGGGACAGGGACGAGCAGTACTTC. The entire variable domain, with the rest obtained from reference TRBV5-1 and TRBJ2-7, is as follows: KAGVTQTPRYLIKTRGQQVTLSCSPISGHRSVSWYQQTPGQGLQFLFEYFSETQRNKGNFPGRFSGRQFSNSRSEMNVSTLELGDSALYLCASSLGDRDEQYFGPGTRLTVT.

This clone was recorded a few times. The chain uses TRBV2 and TRBJ1-5, with a tentative D call TRBD1 (6 bases). Trimming left V 8 bases short and J 3 bases short, with 8 bases between. Germline V gene data show CDR1 as SNHLY and CDR2 as FYNNEI. The CDR3 contains 12 residues. CDR3: CASRDTNQPQHF. CDR3 sequence (DNA): TGTGCCAGCCGGGACACCAATCAGCCCCAGCATTTT.

This clone was seen only a few times. The V call is TRBV5-4, the J call TRBJ2-1; no clear D. CDR1 and CDR2 (germline): SGHNT, YYREEE (reference sequence). Trimming pared 1 base from V and 7 bases from J, leaving 9 bases between. The CDR3 runs to 13 residues. The CDR3 is CASSLFRVNEQFF. CDR3 sequence (DNA): TGTGCCAGCAGCTTGTTTAGGGTAAATGAGCAGTTCTTC.

V gene TRBV28 combines with J gene TRBJ2-3; D gene ambiguous. Germline assignment: CDR1 MDHEN and CDR2 SYDVKM. The V gene lost 5 bases and the J gene lost 1 base, with 13 bases spanning the gap. The CDR3 has 15 amino acids. In DNA, the CDR3 is TGTGCCAGCAGTCCCTCAGTTGCGGGCACAGATACGCAGTATTTT. As protein: CASSPSVAGTDTQYF.

This chain uses TRBV28 with TRBJ2-7; D is undetermined. The CDR3 is made up of 12 amino acids. Germline V gene sequence: CDR1 MDHEN, CDR2 SYDVKM. V lost 5 bases and J 5 bases, leaving 10 bases between the germline ends. The CDR3 bases are TGTGCCAGCAGTCACTCCCCTCACGAGCAGTACTTC. This codes for CASSHSPHEQYF.

CDR3 protein: CASSYRLDLAGQFF. Here the CDR3 DNA reads TGTGCCAGCAGCTACCGACTAGATCTGGCGGGGCAGTTCTTC. The V and J genes are TRBV7-9 and TRBJ2-1, with D perhaps matching TRBD2 (6 bases). The V end lost 4 bases, the J end lost 12 bases, and 19 bases lay between the germline ends. Germline CDR1 and CDR2: SEHNR and FQNEAQ (reference sequence). This CDR3 is built from 14 residues.

This chain uses TRBV2 with TRBJ2-4; 7 nucleotides line up with TRBD1. The trim removed 4 bases at V and 6 bases at J, leaving 3 bases unmatched. The CDR3 runs to 13 residues. Germline assignment: CDR1 SNHLY and CDR2 FYNNEI. CDR3 coding DNA: TGTGCCAGCAGTGTGGGACAGTTAAACATTCAGTACTTC. As protein: CASSVGQLNIQYF.

This clone was picked up a small number of times. The chain recombines TRBV28 with TRBJ2-5, with TRBD2 matching over 7 bases. The V segment lost 3 bases and the J segment 5 bases; nucleotides outside the gene matches: 15. This CDR3 contains 17 residues. CDR1 and CDR2 (germline): MDHEN, SYDVKM. Here the CDR3 DNA reads TGTGCCAGCAGTTTCGGGGCTAGGAGGGAGGGCCGGGAGACCCAGTACTTC. The encoded protein is CASSFGARREGRETQYF.

With regard to this clone: This sample includes further DNA sequences coding for the same CDR3. The gene calls are TRBV15 and TRBJ2-7; TRBD1 matches 7 bases. The CDR3 loop spans 13 amino acids. The junction had 2 bases not matched to a gene; V was cut back by 3 bases and J by 3 bases. Germline V gene data show CDR1 as LNHNV and CDR2 as YYDKDF (reference sequence). The CDR3 here is CATSRDRNYEQYF. CDR3 coding DNA: TGTGCCACCAGCAGGGACAGGAACTACGAGCAGTACTTC.

The V gene is TRBV7-3, the J gene TRBJ2-1, with D possibly matching TRBD2 (5 bases). The V end lost 5 bases, the J end lost 9 bases, and 20 bases lay between the germline ends. This CDR3 is 15 amino acids long. From germline, CDR1 is SGHTA and CDR2 FQGTGA. The CDR3 here is CASSPVRAGPGEQFF. CDR3 nucleotide sequence: TGTGCCAGCAGCCCAGTCCGCGCGGGCCCCGGTGAGCAGTTCTTC.

The chain is built from TRBV5-6 and TRBJ1-2; TRBD1 agrees at 8 bases. J was trimmed by 4 bases and V by 6 bases; bases with no gene match: 5. The germline V gene encodes CDR1 SGHDT and CDR2 YYEEEE. The CDR3 has 13 residues. The chain's CDR3 is CASTLDRGYGYTF. As DNA, the CDR3 is TGTGCCAGCACCTTAGACAGGGGCTATGGCTACACCTTC.

This clone was recorded a few times. The J gene is TRBJ2-5, the V gene TRBV5-1; 10 positions agree with TRBD2. This CDR3 comprises 15 residues. Trimming took 4 bases from V and 1 from J; bases not matched to a gene: 4. From germline, CDR1 is SGHRS and CDR2 YFSETQ. The CDR3 region has the DNA TGCGCCAGCAGCGTAGCGGGAGGTGGCCAAGAGACCCAGTACTTC. Translated, it gives CASSVAGGGQETQYF.

The genes are TRBV13 and TRBJ2-7; 11 bases are a match to TRBD2. Trimming cost V 6 bases and J 2 bases; bases outside gene matches: 3. Germline V lookup: CDR1 PRHDT, CDR2 FYEKMQ (reference sequence). There are 14 residues in the CDR3. The chain's CDR3 is CASRRLAGTYEQYF. In DNA form, the CDR3 reads TGTGCCAGCAGGCGACTAGCGGGGACCTACGAGCAGTACTTC.

The chain joins TRBV18 to TRBJ1-1; D not certain. The length of the CDR3 is 16 residues. V shed 3 bases and J shed 10 bases, with 24 bases lying between them. Germline CDR1 and CDR2: KGHSH and LQKENI. CDR3 protein: CASSPPPTRLESPAFF. DNA for the CDR3: TGTGCCAGCTCACCGCCACCGACTAGACTCGAGTCTCCAGCTTTCTTT.

This clone occurred a few times. The V call is TRBV2, the J call TRBJ1-2; D is undetermined. Trimming left V 7 bases short and J 2 bases short, with 14 bases between. In germline, CDR1 is SNHLY, CDR2 FYNNEI. This CDR3 is built from 14 residues. This chain's CDR3 is CASTLTPGNYGYTF. CDR3 DNA: TGTGCCAGCACCCTAACCCCCGGGAACTATGGCTACACCTTC.

The J gene is TRBJ2-5, the V gene TRBV5-1, with unresolved D. The CDR3 runs 15 residues. Trimming stripped 5 bases from V and 0 bases from J, with 14 bases between. Germline V gene sequence: CDR1 SGHRS, CDR2 YFSETQ. The CDR3 protein is CASREGSAHQETQYF. CDR3 in DNA: TGCGCCAGCAGGGAAGGCAGCGCCCACCAAGAGACCCAGTACTTC.

The rearrangement uses TRBV11-3 and TRBJ2-1; no firm D call. The V gene's germline CDR1 is SGHNT and CDR2 YENEEA. Deletions cut 5 bases from V and 5 bases from J, with 7 bases between. The CDR3 has 12 residues. The CDR3 DNA follows: TGTGCCAGCAGCCAGGTGGACAATGAGCAGTTCTTC. This gives the protein CASSQVDNEQFF.

This clone was detected a few times. The chain uses TRBV7-8 and TRBJ2-7; 9 bases map to TRBD2. Germline assignment: CDR1 SGHVS and CDR2 FQNEAQ. The CDR3 sequence is 16 residues long. The junction had 13 bases not matched to a gene; V was cut back by 7 bases and J by 3 bases. The DNA of the CDR3 is TGTGCCAGCACCACGGTCTCCACTAGCGGGCGCTACGAGCAGTACTTC. The encoded protein is CASTTVSTSGRYEQYF.

This chain links TRBV2 with TRBJ2-5; perhaps TRBD1 as D (6 bases). Trimming left V 6 bases short and J 1 base short, with 9 bases between. The CDR3 totals 13 residues. The germline V gene encodes CDR1 SNHLY and CDR2 FYNNEI. DNA for the CDR3: TGTGCCAGCAGGGAGGACAGCCAAGAGACCCAGTACTTC. Protein product: CASREDSQETQYF.

The rearrangement uses TRBV6-1 and TRBJ1-1; D is perhaps TRBD1 (5 bases). Germline CDR1 and CDR2: MNHNS and SASEGT. V was shortened by 7 bases and J by 1 base, with 13 bases between the two germline ends. The CDR3 runs 14 residues. The CDR3 nucleotides read TGTGCCAGCACCCTGGACACGGCGAACACTGAAGCTTTCTTT. It encodes CASTLDTANTEAFF.

This chain uses TRBV7-9 with TRBJ2-3; no definite D call. Between the trimmed V and J ends, which lost 5 bases and 3 bases, there was a span of 12 bases. Germline CDR1 is SEHNR and CDR2 is FQNEAQ (reference sequence). The CDR3 covers 14 residues. The CDR3 region has the DNA TGTGCCAGCAGCGTGTCAACGTCGACAGATACGCAGTATTTT. Its protein product is CASSVSTSTDTQYF.

This clone was counted a few times. The V and J genes are TRBV5-6 and TRBJ2-7; D gene unclear. The germline gives CDR1 SGHDT, CDR2 YYEEEE. The V gene lost 4 bases and the J gene lost 0 bases, with 17 bases spanning the gap. CDR3 length equals 16 residues. Here the CDR3 reads CASSIFSGVSSYEQYF. The CDR3 DNA follows: TGTGCCAGCAGCATCTTCTCGGGTGTGAGCTCCTACGAGCAGTACTTC.

The chain combines TRBV10-3 with TRBJ2-7; 11 nucleotides agree with TRBD2. The CDR3 loop spans 15 amino acids. Germline-derived CDR1 and CDR2 are ENHRY and SYGVKD. The J segment lost 0 bases and the V segment lost 4 bases, leaving 2 bases of the junction unmatched. CDR3: CAISGLAGLSYEQYF. For the CDR3, the DNA is TGTGCCATCAGTGGACTAGCGGGACTCTCCTACGAGCAGTACTTC.

This clone was picked up a small number of times. V usage is TRBV18 and J usage is TRBJ2-7; TRBD1 matches 12 bases. The CDR3 totals 17 residues. With 4 bases clipped from V and 3 bases from J, the junction kept 10 bases outside the gene matches. Germline CDR1 is KGHSH and CDR2 is LQKENI. The CDR3 protein is CASSQGTGGAYDYEQYF. The CDR3 region has the DNA TGTGCCAGCTCACAGGGGACAGGGGGCGCTTATGACTACGAGCAGTACTTC.